These 19 T cell receptor beta chains share one sample of origin, sequenced in a study of response to subunit inactivated influenza vaccine. One entry per CDR3 protein results from TCRdb running MiXCR on the RT-PCR reads. The table records approximately 700,000 distinct CDR3 sequences, roughly 14% of them present only once. Sequenced here: PBMCs from blood, sampled about 14 days before vaccination. These receptors were collected from a man between 50 and 59 years old who received an inactivated influenza vaccine.

This clonotype has just a few counts. The rearrangement links TRBV20-1 to TRBJ2-3; TRBD2 matches at 9 bases. Germline V CDR1 and CDR2: DFQATT, SNEGSKA (reference sequence). Losses at the gene ends were 6 bases for V and 3 bases for J; bases not matched to a gene: 7. The CDR3 length is 14 residues. CDR3 bases: TGCAGTGCCTTTTCTAGCGGGACGACAGATACGCAGTATTTT. Protein: CSAFSSGTTDTQYF.

The chain is built from TRBV4-2 and TRBJ1-3; possibly TRBD1 for D (5 bases). The CDR3 loop spans 15 amino acids. The V gene lost 1 base and the J gene lost 5 bases, with 12 bases spanning the gap. Germline V CDR1 and CDR2: LGHNA, YNFKEQ. The CDR3 protein is CASSQAVTVRNTIYF. DNA of the CDR3: TGTGCCAGCAGCCAAGCAGTGACAGTCAGAAACACCATATATTTT.

Turning to this clonotype: A single base separates this from a much larger clone, so it may be a read error. This sequence joins TRBV20-1 and TRBJ1-3; D may be TRBD1 (5 bases). This CDR3 spans 16 amino acids. The germline gives CDR1 DFQATT, CDR2 SNEGSKA (reference sequence). The CDR3 protein is CSAKPSGTFSGKTIYF. In DNA form, the CDR3 reads TGCAGTGCTAAGCCGTCAGGGACTTTCTCTGGAAAGACCATATATTTT.

This clonotype was observed at least ten times. J is TRBJ2-1 and V is TRBV20-1; TRBD1 aligns across 8 bases. After removal of 4 bases from V and 4 bases from J, the junction contained 9 bases not matched to a gene. This CDR3 has 15 amino acids. Looked up from germline, CDR1 is DFQATT and CDR2 is SNEGSKA (reference sequence). CDR3: CSANNDRGLYNEQFF. The CDR3, as DNA: TGCAGTGCTAACAACGACAGGGGATTATACAATGAGCAGTTCTTC.

The chain is built from TRBV19 and TRBJ2-1, with 12 bases identical to TRBD1. Losses at the gene ends were 4 bases for V and 5 bases for J; bases not matched to a gene: 6. Germline lookup yields CDR1 LNHDA and CDR2 SQIVND (reference sequence). This CDR3 region has 16 residues. The CDR3 here is CASSTPGQGAHNEQFF. DNA for the CDR3: TGTGCCAGTAGTACCCCGGGACAGGGGGCGCACAATGAGCAGTTCTTC.

This clonotype showed up just a few times. The chain has TRBV20-1 and TRBJ2-7; D ambiguous. Per germline, CDR1 DFQATT and CDR2 SNEGSKA (reference sequence). The CDR3 has 12 residues. The V gene lost 5 bases and the J gene lost 2 bases, with 10 bases spanning the gap. CDR3 in amino acids: CSASRDAYEQYF. CDR3 DNA sequence: TGCAGTGCTTCCAGAGACGCCTACGAGCAGTACTTC.

In nucleotides, the CDR3 is TGTGCCAGCACCACGGGGCCCAGACCCACCGGGGAGCTGTTTTTT. Its protein is CASTTGPRPTGELFF. The chain couples TRBV9 to TRBJ2-2; D possibly uses TRBD1 or TRBD2 (5 bases each). With 6 bases removed from V and 4 bases from J, the gap between germline ends came to 16 bases. The germline V gene encodes CDR1 SGDLS and CDR2 YYNGEE. The CDR3 loop spans 15 amino acids.

The chain uses TRBV7-2 and TRBJ2-5, with D unclear. Germline CDR1 SGHTA, CDR2 FQGNSA. The V end was cut by 5 bases, the J end by 1 base, with 14 bases between. There are 15 residues in the CDR3. In DNA, the CDR3 is TGTGCCAGCAGCCCACAACGGACGACCCAAGAGACCCAGTACTTC. The encoded protein is CASSPQRTTQETQYF.

This clonotype was found many times. The chain carries TRBV5-1 and TRBJ2-2; D unresolved. The CDR3 runs to 16 residues. In germline, CDR1 is SGHRS, CDR2 YFSETQ. V dropped 1 base and J dropped 1 base, with 11 bases sitting between them. The CDR3 protein is CASSLSPQRNTGELFF. In DNA, the CDR3 is TGCGCCAGCAGCTTGTCCCCCCAGAGGAACACCGGGGAGCTGTTTTTT.

The chain uses TRBV2 and TRBJ2-2, with D perhaps assigned TRBD1 or TRBD2 (5 bases each). Trimming cost V 4 bases and J 4 bases, with 13 bases left between them. The V gene's germline CDR1 is SNHLY and CDR2 FYNNEI. This CDR3 has 15 residues. CDR3 bases: TGTGCCAGCAGTGGGGGCCAGGGAGTCACCGGGGAGCTGTTTTTT. Translated: CASSGGQGVTGELFF. Together with reference TRBV2 and TRBJ2-2, the CDR3 gives the full variable domain: EPEVTQTPSHQVTQMGQEVILRCVPISNHLYFYWYRQILGQKVEFLVSFYNNEISEKSEIFDDQFSVERPDGSNFTLKIRSTKLEDSAMYFCASSGGQGVTGELFFGEGSRLTVL.

This clonotype has more than one count but fewer than ten. This rearrangement joins TRBV10-3 to TRBJ1-3; possibly TRBD1 for D (5 bases). Germline-derived CDR1 and CDR2 are ENHRY and SYGVKD. V lost 0 bases and J 6 bases, leaving 15 bases between the germline ends. There are 16 residues in the CDR3. The CDR3 nucleotides are TGTGCCATCAGTGAGTCTTATCAGGGATTAGAAAACACCATATATTTT. Its translation: CAISESYQGLENTIYF.

The chain employs TRBV21-1 and TRBJ2-7; the D call TRBD1 from the table was never checked on the DNA. TRBV21-1 is a pseudogene. CDR3 size: 16 residues. In DNA, the CDR3 is TGTGCCAGTGGAGCGCCCACACCAGACAGCTCCTACGAGCACTACTTC. Protein: CASGAPTPDSSYEHYF.

This chain connects TRBV5-6 to TRBJ1-6; D is perhaps TRBD1 (6 bases). This CDR3 has 16 residues. Trimming took 3 bases from V and 3 from J, leaving 13 bases between them. From germline, CDR1 is SGHDT and CDR2 YYEEEE. CDR3 sequence: CASSSRTAHYNSPLHF. DNA for the CDR3: TGTGCCAGCAGCTCTCGGACAGCACACTATAATTCACCCCTCCACTTT.

This clonotype has more than one count but fewer than ten. This chain connects TRBV5-1 to TRBJ2-5; TRBD1 matches 8 bases. V was pared by 4 bases and J by 6 bases, with 8 bases of the junction left unmatched. The CDR3 length is 14 residues. Germline lookup yields CDR1 SGHRS and CDR2 YFSETQ. The CDR3 DNA reads as TGCGCCAGCAGCGTCGCAGGGGGCACGAAGACCCAGTACTTC. It specifies CASSVAGGTKTQYF.

This clonotype has a count of ten or more. The V gene is TRBV15, the J gene TRBJ1-1; D remains unclear. Germline V gene data show CDR1 as LNHNV and CDR2 as YYDKDF (reference sequence). The germline V and J ends were trimmed by 3 bases and 1 base, with 6 bases remaining between them. CDR3 size: 13 residues. The CDR3 DNA follows: TGTGCCACCAGCAGGGGAGCGAACACTGAAGCTTTCTTT. Translation: CATSRGANTEAFF.

The V call is TRBV9, the J call TRBJ2-1; the D gene is possibly TRBD2 (6 bases). Germline CDR1 SGDLS, CDR2 YYNGEE. This CDR3 is built from 15 residues. Trimming took 3 bases from V and 4 from J, leaving 14 bases between them. For the CDR3, the DNA is TGTGCCAGCAGCGCCCCCCCGGGAGAGTACAATGAGCAGTTCTTC. This translates into CASSAPPGEYNEQFF. Full variable domain (rest looked up from reference TRBV9 and TRBJ2-1): DSGVTQTPKHLITATGQRVTLRCSPRSGDLSVYWYQQSLDQGLQFLIQYYNGEERAKGNILERFSAQQFPDLHSELNLSSLELGDSALYFCASSAPPGEYNEQFFGPGTRLTVL.

This clonotype was recorded many times. This rearrangement joins TRBV5-1 to TRBJ2-1, with 10 positions matching TRBD1. The CDR3 is 15 amino acids. The junction had 10 bases not matched to a gene; V was cut back by 4 bases and J by 9 bases. Germline V lookup: CDR1 SGHRS, CDR2 YFSETQ. CDR3 coding DNA: TGCGCCAGCAGCATCCGGGACAGGGGTGCGGGTGAGCAGTTCTTC. Protein: CASSIRDRGAGEQFF.

J is TRBJ1-4 and V is TRBV7-6; 9 bases line up with TRBD1. The V gene end was trimmed by 5 bases and the J gene end by 2 bases; junction bases not matched to a gene: 9. The germline gives CDR1 SGHVS, CDR2 FNYEAQ. The CDR3 loop spans 17 amino acids. The CDR3 loop is CASSLNYRGPTNEKLFF. The CDR3 nucleotides are TGTGCCAGCAGCCTTAACTACAGGGGGCCTACTAATGAAAAACTGTTTTTT.

The V gene is TRBV20-1, the J gene TRBJ2-7; either TRBD1 or TRBD2 may fit D (5 bases each). The CDR3 contains 13 residues. Trimming removed 5 bases from V and 0 bases from J, with 11 bases in between. Germline CDR1 and CDR2: DFQATT and SNEGSKA (reference sequence). CDR3 coding DNA: TGCAGTGCTGGGGACGGCAGCTCCTACGAGCAGTACTTC. It codes for CSAGDGSSYEQYF.